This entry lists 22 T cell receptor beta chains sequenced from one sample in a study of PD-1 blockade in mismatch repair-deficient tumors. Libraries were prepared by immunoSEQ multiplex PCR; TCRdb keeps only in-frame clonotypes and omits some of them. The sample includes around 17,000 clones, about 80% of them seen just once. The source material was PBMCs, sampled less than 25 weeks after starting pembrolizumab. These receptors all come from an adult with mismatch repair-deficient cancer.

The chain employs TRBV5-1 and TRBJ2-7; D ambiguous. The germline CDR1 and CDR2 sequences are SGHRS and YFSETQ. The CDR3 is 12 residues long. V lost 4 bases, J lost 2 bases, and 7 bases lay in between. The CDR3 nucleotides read TGCGCCAGCAGCCTAGTCGCCTACGAGCAGTACTTC. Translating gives CASSLVAYEQYF.

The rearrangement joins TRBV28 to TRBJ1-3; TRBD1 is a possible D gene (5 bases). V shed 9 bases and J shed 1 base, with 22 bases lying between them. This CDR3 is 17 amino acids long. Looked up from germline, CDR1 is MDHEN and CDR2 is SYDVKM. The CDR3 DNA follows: TGTGCCAGAAAGACGGAAGGCCAGGGATGTTCTGGAAACACCATATATTTT. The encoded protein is CARKTEGQGCSGNTIYF.

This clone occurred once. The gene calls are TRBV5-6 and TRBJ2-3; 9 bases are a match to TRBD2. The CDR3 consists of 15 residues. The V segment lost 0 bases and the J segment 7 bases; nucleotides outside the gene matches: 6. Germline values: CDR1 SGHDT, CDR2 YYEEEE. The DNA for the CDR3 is TGTGCCAGCAGCTTGGGGCTAGCGGGATTTAATACGCAGTATTTT. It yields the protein CASSLGLAGFNTQYF.

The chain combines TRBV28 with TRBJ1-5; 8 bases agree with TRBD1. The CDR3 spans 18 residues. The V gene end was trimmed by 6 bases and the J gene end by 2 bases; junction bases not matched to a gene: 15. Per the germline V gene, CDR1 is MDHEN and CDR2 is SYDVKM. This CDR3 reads CASSRQFRGRNGNQPQHF. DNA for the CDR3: TGTGCCAGCAGCCGACAATTCAGGGGGCGGAACGGCAATCAGCCCCAGCATTTT.

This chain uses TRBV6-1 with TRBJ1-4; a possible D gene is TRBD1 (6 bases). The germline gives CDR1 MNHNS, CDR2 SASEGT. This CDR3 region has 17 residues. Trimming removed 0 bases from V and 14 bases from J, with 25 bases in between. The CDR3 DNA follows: TGTGCCAGCAGTGAAGCCGGATTAGGCACAGGGAATAACAGGCTGTTTTTT. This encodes CASSEAGLGTGNNRLFF.

CDR3 coding DNA: TGTGCCAGTAGTGGGTCATGGCGGCTAAACTATGGCTACACCTTC. Its protein product is CASSGSWRLNYGYTF. V usage is TRBV19 and J usage is TRBJ1-2; D unresolved. The ends were cut back, 5 bases at V and 2 bases at J, with 15 bases in the middle. The germline V gene has CDR1 LNHDA and CDR2 SQIVND (reference sequence). The CDR3 covers 15 residues.

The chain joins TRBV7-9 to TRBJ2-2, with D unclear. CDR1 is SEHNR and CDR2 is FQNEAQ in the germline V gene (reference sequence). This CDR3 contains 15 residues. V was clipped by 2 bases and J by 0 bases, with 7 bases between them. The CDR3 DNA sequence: TGTGCCAGCAGCTTACCCCTACCGAACACCGGGGAGCTGTTTTTT. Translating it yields CASSLPLPNTGELFF. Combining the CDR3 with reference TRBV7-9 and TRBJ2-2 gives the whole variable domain DTGVSQNPRHKITKRGQNVTFRCDPISEHNRLYWYRQTLGQGPEFLTYFQNEAQLEKSRLLSDRFSAERPKGSFSTLEIQRTEQGDSAMYLCASSLPLPNTGELFFGEGSRLTVL.

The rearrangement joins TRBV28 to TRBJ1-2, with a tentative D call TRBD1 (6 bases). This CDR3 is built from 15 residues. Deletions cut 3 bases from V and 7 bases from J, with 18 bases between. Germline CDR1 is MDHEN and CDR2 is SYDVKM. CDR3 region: CASSFYGGLLGGYTF. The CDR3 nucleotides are TGTGCCAGCAGTTTTTACGGGGGGCTTTTAGGTGGCTACACCTTC.

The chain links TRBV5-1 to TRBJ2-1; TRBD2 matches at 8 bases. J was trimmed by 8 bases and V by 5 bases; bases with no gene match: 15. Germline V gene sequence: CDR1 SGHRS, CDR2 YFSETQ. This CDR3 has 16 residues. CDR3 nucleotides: TGCGCCAGCAGGTATTTTAGCGGGACTGAGAAGGATGAGCAGTTCTTC. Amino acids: CASRYFSGTEKDEQFF.

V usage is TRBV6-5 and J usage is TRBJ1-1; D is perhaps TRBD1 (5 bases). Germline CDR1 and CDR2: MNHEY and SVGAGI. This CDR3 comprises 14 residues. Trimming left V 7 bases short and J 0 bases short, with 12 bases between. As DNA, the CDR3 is TGTGCCAGCATGCCAGGGAATATGAACACTGAAGCTTTCTTT. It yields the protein CASMPGNMNTEAFF.

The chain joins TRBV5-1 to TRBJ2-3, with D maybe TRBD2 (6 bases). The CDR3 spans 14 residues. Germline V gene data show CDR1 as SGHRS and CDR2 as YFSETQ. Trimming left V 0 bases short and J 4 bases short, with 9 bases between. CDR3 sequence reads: CASSLGTIADTQYF. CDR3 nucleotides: TGCGCCAGCAGCTTGGGGACTATCGCAGATACGCAGTATTTT.

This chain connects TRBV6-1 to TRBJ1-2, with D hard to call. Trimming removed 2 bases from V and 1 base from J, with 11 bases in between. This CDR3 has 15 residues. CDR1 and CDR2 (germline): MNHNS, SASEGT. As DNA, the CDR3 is TGTGCCAGCAGTGAACCAGGACGGGATAACTATGGCTACACCTTC. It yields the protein CASSEPGRDNYGYTF.

CDR3 DNA sequence: TGTGCCAGCAGTTTTTCCCGGGGGGGGGTTTACGAGCAGTACTTC. It specifies CASSFSRGGVYEQYF. This rearrangement joins TRBV28 to TRBJ2-7, with 8 bases fitting TRBD2. CDR3 length equals 15 residues. V was pared by 3 bases and J by 4 bases, with 8 bases of the junction left unmatched. Germline V gene sequence: CDR1 MDHEN, CDR2 SYDVKM.

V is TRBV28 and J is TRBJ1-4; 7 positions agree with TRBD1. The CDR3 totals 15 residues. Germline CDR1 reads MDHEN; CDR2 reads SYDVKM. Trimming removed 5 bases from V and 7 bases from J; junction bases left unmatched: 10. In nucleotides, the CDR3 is TGTGCCAGCAGTACCCGACAGGGTTCCGGTGAAAAACTGTTTTTT. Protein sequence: CASSTRQGSGEKLFF.

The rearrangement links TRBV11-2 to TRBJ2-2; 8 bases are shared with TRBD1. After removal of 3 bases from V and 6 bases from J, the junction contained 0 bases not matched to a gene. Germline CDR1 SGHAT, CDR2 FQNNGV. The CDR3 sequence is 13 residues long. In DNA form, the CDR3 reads TGTGCCAGCAGCTTGGACAGGGCCGGGGAGCTGTTTTTT. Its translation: CASSLDRAGELFF.

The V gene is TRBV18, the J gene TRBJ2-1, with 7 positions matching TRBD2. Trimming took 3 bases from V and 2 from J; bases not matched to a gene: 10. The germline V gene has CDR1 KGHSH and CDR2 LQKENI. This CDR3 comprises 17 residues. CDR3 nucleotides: TGTGCCAGCTCACCCCCAGACTCCGGGAGGACCTACAATGAGCAGTTCTTC. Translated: CASSPPDSGRTYNEQFF.

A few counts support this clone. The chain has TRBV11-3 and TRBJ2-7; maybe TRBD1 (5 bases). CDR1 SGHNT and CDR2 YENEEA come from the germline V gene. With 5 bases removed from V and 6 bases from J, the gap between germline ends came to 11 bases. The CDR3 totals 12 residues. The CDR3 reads CASSLTGTEQYF. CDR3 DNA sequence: TGTGCCAGCAGCCTTACAGGTACCGAGCAGTACTTC.

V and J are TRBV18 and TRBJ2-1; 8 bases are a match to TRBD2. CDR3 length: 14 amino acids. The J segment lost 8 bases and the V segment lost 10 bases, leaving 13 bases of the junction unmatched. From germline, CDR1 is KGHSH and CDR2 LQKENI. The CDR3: CATKEERERYEQFF. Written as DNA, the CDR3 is TGTGCCACCAAAGAGGAGCGGGAGAGGTATGAGCAGTTCTTC.

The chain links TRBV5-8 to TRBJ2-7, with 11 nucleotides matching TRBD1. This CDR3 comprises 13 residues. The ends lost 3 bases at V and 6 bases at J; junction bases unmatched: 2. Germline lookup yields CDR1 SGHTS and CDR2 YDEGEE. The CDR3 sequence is CASSYGQGAEQYF. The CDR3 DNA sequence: TGTGCCAGCAGCTACGGACAGGGGGCCGAGCAGTACTTC.

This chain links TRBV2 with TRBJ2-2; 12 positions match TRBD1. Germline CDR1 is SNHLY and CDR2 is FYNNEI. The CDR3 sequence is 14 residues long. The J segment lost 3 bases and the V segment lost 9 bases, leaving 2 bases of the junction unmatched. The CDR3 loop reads CARGQGADTGELFF. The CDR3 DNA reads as TGTGCCAGGGGACAGGGGGCGGACACCGGGGAGCTGTTTTTT. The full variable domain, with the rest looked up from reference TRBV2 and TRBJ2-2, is EPEVTQTPSHQVTQMGQEVILRCVPISNHLYFYWYRQILGQKVEFLVSFYNNEISEKSEIFDDQFSVERPDGSNFTLKIRSTKLEDSAMYFCARGQGADTGELFFGEGSRLTVL.

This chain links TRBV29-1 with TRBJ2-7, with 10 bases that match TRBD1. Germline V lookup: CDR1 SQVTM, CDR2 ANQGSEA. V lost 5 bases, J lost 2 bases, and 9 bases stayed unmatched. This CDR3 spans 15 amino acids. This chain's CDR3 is CSVSQSGQGAYEQYF. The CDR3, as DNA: TGCAGCGTTTCCCAGAGCGGACAGGGGGCCTACGAGCAGTACTTC.

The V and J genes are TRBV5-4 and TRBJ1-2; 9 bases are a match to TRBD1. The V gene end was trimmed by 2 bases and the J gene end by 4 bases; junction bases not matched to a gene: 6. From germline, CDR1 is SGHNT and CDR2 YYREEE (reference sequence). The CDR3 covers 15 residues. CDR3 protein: CASSLGDRALYGYTF. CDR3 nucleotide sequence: TGTGCCAGCAGCTTAGGGGACAGGGCCCTCTATGGCTACACCTTC.